The rows below give T cell receptor beta chains drawn from one sample of a study of blood T cell repertoires in COVID-19. The repertoire was sequenced with immunoSEQ multiplex PCR; TCRdb's copy has only in-frame clones and lacks some. The sample has 330,000 or so clones, roughly nine tenths seen once; the top ten hold 2.5% to 3%. Sequenced sample: PBMCs or T cells enriched from blood (not recorded which). These receptors came from a woman in her 30s who had recovered from COVID-19. Each CDR3 is given with its conserved first and last residue. The order of the fields is CDR3 DNA, CDR3 protein, clone size, V gene, D gene, J gene. A D gene is named only where the DNA matches it firmly. A row's size may be missing; if present it is once, few, many or a size class.

DNA: TGCGCCAGCAGCTTGGGACAGGGGAATCCCTACGAGCAGTACTTC; CDR3: CASSLGQGNPYEQYF; size: NA; V: TRBV5-1; D: TRBD1; J: TRBJ2-7
DNA: TGTGCCAGCAGCCAGCGTGATACCCAGTACTTC; CDR3: CASSQRDTQYF; size: few; V: TRBV14; D: NA; J: TRBJ2-5
DNA: TGCAGCGTCAGACAGGGGCGCGGTGGCTACACCTTC; CDR3: CSVRQGRGGYTF; size: NA; V: TRBV29-1; D: TRBD1; J: TRBJ1-2
DNA: TGTGCCAGCTCACCACAGGTCACTCGCGGACAGACCACCTACAATGAGCAGTTCTTC; CDR3: CASSPQVTRGQTTYNEQFF; size: NA; V: TRBV18; D: NA; J: TRBJ2-1
DNA: TGTGCCATCAGCCAGGGTTCTGAAGCTTTCTTT; CDR3: CAISQGSEAFF; size: NA; V: TRBV10-3; D: NA; J: TRBJ1-1
DNA: TGTGCCAGCAGCGACTCACTAGCGGGTTACGAGCAGTACTTC; CDR3: CASSDSLAGYEQYF; size: NA; V: TRBV9; D: TRBD2; J: TRBJ2-7
DNA: TGTGCCAGCAGCTATAGGCGGCAGGGGACGGGAGAGCAGTACTTC; CDR3: CASSYRRQGTGEQYF; size: NA; V: TRBV7-2; D: NA; J: TRBJ2-7
DNA: TGTGCCAGTAGTCTCGGGGAATATGGCTACACCTTC; CDR3: CASSLGEYGYTF; size: NA; V: TRBV19; D: NA; J: TRBJ1-2
DNA: TGCGCCAGCAACCTTCTACCCGGGACTACCTACGAGCAGTACTTC; CDR3: CASNLLPGTTYEQYF; size: NA; V: TRBV5-1; D: TRBD2; J: TRBJ2-7
DNA: TGCGCCAGCAGCGTAATTACGGGACAGGAACTCTATGGCTACACCTTC; CDR3: CASSVITGQELYGYTF; size: NA; V: TRBV5-1; D: TRBD1; J: TRBJ1-2
DNA: TGTGCCAGCAGCTCCTGGTACGGGGGGTCATCTAGCACAGATACGCAGTATTTT; CDR3: CASSSWYGGSSSTDTQYF; size: NA; V: TRBV9; D: TRBD2; J: TRBJ2-3
DNA: TGTGCCAGCAGTTTAAGGGACAGGGTTGGCACCGGGGAGCTGTTTTTT; CDR3: CASSLRDRVGTGELFF; size: NA; V: TRBV27; D: TRBD1; J: TRBJ2-2
DNA: TGCGCCAGCAGCCAAGCCGGGATCCCGAACACTGAAGCTTTCTTT; CDR3: CASSQAGIPNTEAFF; size: few; V: TRBV4-1; D: NA; J: TRBJ1-1
DNA: TGTGCCAGCCGCGGGACAGGGGATGGCTACACCTTC; CDR3: CASRGTGDGYTF; size: NA; V: TRBV2; D: TRBD1; J: TRBJ1-2
DNA: TGTGCCAGCCTCCGGACAGTAGGAAACACCATATATTTT; CDR3: CASLRTVGNTIYF; size: NA; V: TRBV9; D: NA; J: TRBJ1-3
DNA: TGTGCCAGCAGCCCATCTAGCGGAGCGTACCAAGAGACCCAGTACTTC; CDR3: CASSPSSGAYQETQYF; size: few; V: TRBV7-2; D: TRBD2; J: TRBJ2-5
DNA: TGTGCCAGCAGCCACAGGACAGGGGGCGCCCCAGATACGCAGTATTTT; CDR3: CASSHRTGGAPDTQYF; size: NA; V: TRBV11-1; D: TRBD1; J: TRBJ2-3
DNA: TGTGCCAGCAGCGGGACTGGGGAATCCTATAATTCACCCCTCCACTTT; CDR3: CASSGTGESYNSPLHF; size: NA; V: TRBV9; D: NA; J: TRBJ1-6
DNA: TGCGCCAGCAGCTTGAGGAACCCGGGACAGGATGGGCTCCACTTT; CDR3: CASSLRNPGQDGLHF; size: NA; V: TRBV5-1; D: TRBD1; J: TRBJ1-6
DNA: TGTGCCAGCAGTAAAAACAGGGGACTCAGCAATCAGCCCCAGCATTTT; CDR3: CASSKNRGLSNQPQHF; size: few; V: TRBV28; D: TRBD1; J: TRBJ1-5
DNA: TGCGCCAGCACCTCCGGGGGAGGCTATGGCTACACCTTC; CDR3: CASTSGGGYGYTF; size: NA; V: TRBV5-1; D: NA; J: TRBJ1-2
DNA: TGTGCCAGCAGCGTAGGCTCCACCAGACTAGCTGTGGAGCAGTACTTC; CDR3: CASSVGSTRLAVEQYF; size: NA; V: TRBV9; D: TRBD2; J: TRBJ2-7
DNA: TGTGCCACTAACACAGGGGATATGGTCACCGGGGAGCTGTTTTTT; CDR3: CATNTGDMVTGELFF; size: NA; V: TRBV19; D: TRBD1; J: TRBJ2-2
DNA: TGTGCCAGCAGCTTGGTACTAGCGGCGAACTCCTACAATGAGCAGTTCTTC; CDR3: CASSLVLAANSYNEQFF; size: NA; V: TRBV7-9; D: TRBD2; J: TRBJ2-1
DNA: TGTGCCAGCAGCCCCTCAGGGGGCGACACCGGGGAGCTGTTTTTT; CDR3: CASSPSGGDTGELFF; size: NA; V: TRBV27; D: TRBD1; J: TRBJ2-2
DNA: TGTGCCAGCAGCGTAGGACAGACCTCTGGAAACACCATATATTTT; CDR3: CASSVGQTSGNTIYF; size: NA; V: TRBV9; D: NA; J: TRBJ1-3
DNA: TGCGCCAGCAGCCCGCCTTCTACAGGGAGTCTGGACGAGCAGTACTTC; CDR3: CASSPPSTGSLDEQYF; size: NA; V: TRBV5-1; D: NA; J: TRBJ2-7
DNA: TGCGCCAGCAGCTCCGGGACAGGTTTTAACGAGCAGTACTTC; CDR3: CASSSGTGFNEQYF; size: NA; V: TRBV5-1; D: TRBD1; J: TRBJ2-7
DNA: TGTGCCAGCAGTTACTCATTCCAGGGCACAGATACGCAGTATTTT; CDR3: CASSYSFQGTDTQYF; size: once; V: TRBV6-5; D: NA; J: TRBJ2-3
DNA: TGCAGCGTCGCCCGGACAGGGACCACTGAAGCTTTCTTT; CDR3: CSVARTGTTEAFF; size: few; V: TRBV29-1; D: TRBD1; J: TRBJ1-1
DNA: TGTGCCAGCAGTTTGGACAGGGGTCCGACTGAAGCTTTCTTT; CDR3: CASSLDRGPTEAFF; size: once; V: TRBV27; D: TRBD1; J: TRBJ1-1
DNA: TGTGCCTGGAGTAGACACTCGACGGTGAACACTGAAGCTTTCTTT; CDR3: CAWSRHSTVNTEAFF; size: NA; V: TRBV30; D: NA; J: TRBJ1-1
DNA: TGTGCCAGCAGCCCCCGGGGGGGGAAGACGGGGGAGCAGTACTTC; CDR3: CASSPRGGKTGEQYF; size: NA; V: TRBV7-2; D: TRBD2; J: TRBJ2-7
DNA: TGTGCCAGCAGCGAAGGCCACATGAACACTGAAGCTTTCTTT; CDR3: CASSEGHMNTEAFF; size: NA; V: TRBV3-1/TRBV3-2; D: NA; J: TRBJ1-1
DNA: TGTGCCAGCAGTTTTAGTCTAGCGGGATGGGAGCAGTACTTC; CDR3: CASSFSLAGWEQYF; size: NA; V: TRBV28; D: TRBD2; J: TRBJ2-7
DNA: TGTGCCAGTAGTATTGGGCGGAGGGGCACTGAAGCTTTCTTT; CDR3: CASSIGRRGTEAFF; size: NA; V: TRBV19; D: NA; J: TRBJ1-1
DNA: TGTGCCAGCAGCTTTGACAGGGCGAGGACCGGGGAGCTGTTTTTT; CDR3: CASSFDRARTGELFF; size: NA; V: TRBV11-1; D: TRBD1; J: TRBJ2-2
DNA: TGTGCCAGTAGTACCCAAGGGACAGCCTATGGCTACACCTTC; CDR3: CASSTQGTAYGYTF; size: NA; V: TRBV19; D: TRBD1; J: TRBJ1-2
DNA: TGTGCCAGCAGCTTTCCAGGGGGCTTCCAAGAGACCCAGTACTTC; CDR3: CASSFPGGFQETQYF; size: NA; V: TRBV5-4; D: TRBD1; J: TRBJ2-5
DNA: TGTGCCAGCAGCTTAGCGCGGACCACTAGCTACAATGAGCAGTTCTTC; CDR3: CASSLARTTSYNEQFF; size: NA; V: TRBV7-8; D: NA; J: TRBJ2-1
DNA: TGTGCCAGCTCACCATCGGGCGAGCAGTACTTC; CDR3: CASSPSGEQYF; size: few; V: TRBV18; D: NA; J: TRBJ2-7
DNA: TGTGCCAGCAGCTTGGGTTTGGGAGTAAAGGACGAGCAGTACTTC; CDR3: CASSLGLGVKDEQYF; size: NA; V: TRBV5-8; D: NA; J: TRBJ2-7
DNA: TGTGCCAGCAGCGAGAGTAGCGGGAAAAACATTCAGTACTTC; CDR3: CASSESSGKNIQYF; size: NA; V: TRBV5-4; D: TRBD2; J: TRBJ2-4
DNA: TGTGCCAGCAGCCAAGCTCCGAATTCACCCCTCCACTTT; CDR3: CASSQAPNSPLHF; size: NA; V: TRBV3-1/TRBV3-2; D: NA; J: TRBJ1-6
DNA: TGTGCCAGTAGTATAGCGGGACAGATCACAGATACGCAGTATTTT; CDR3: CASSIAGQITDTQYF; size: NA; V: TRBV19; D: TRBD1; J: TRBJ2-3
DNA: TGTGCCTGGAGTGGGATAGGGACAAGTAACTATGGCTACACCTTC; CDR3: CAWSGIGTSNYGYTF; size: NA; V: TRBV30; D: NA; J: TRBJ1-2
DNA: TGTGCCAGCAGCCAAGAGTCCAGGGGCTATAACACCGGGGAGCTGTTTTTT; CDR3: CASSQESRGYNTGELFF; size: NA; V: TRBV4-2; D: NA; J: TRBJ2-2
DNA: TGCGCCAGCAGCTTGGCCGGGGGAGTCGGGTACAATGAGCAGTTCTTC; CDR3: CASSLAGGVGYNEQFF; size: NA; V: TRBV5-1; D: NA; J: TRBJ2-1